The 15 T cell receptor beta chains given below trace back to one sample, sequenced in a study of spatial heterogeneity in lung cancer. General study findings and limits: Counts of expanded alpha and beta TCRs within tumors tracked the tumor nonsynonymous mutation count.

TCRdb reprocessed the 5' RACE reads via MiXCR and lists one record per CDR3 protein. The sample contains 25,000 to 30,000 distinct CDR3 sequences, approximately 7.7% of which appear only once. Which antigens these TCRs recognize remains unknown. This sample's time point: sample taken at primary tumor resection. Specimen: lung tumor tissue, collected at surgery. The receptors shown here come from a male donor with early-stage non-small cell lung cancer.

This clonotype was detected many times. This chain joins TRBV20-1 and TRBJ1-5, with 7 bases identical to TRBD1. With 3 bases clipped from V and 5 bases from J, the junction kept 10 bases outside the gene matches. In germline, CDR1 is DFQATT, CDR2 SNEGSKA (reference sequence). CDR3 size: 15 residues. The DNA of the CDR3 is TGCAGTGCTAGTTACCAGGGGGATGTCGATCAGCCCCAGCATTTT. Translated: CSASYQGDVDQPQHF.

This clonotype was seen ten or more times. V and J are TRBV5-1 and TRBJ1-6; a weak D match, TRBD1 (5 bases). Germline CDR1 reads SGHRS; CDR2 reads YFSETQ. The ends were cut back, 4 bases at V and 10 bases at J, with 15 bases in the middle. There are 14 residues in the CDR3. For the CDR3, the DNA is TGCGCCAGCAGCGGGGGGACGTCTGGGTCACCCCTCCACTTT. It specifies CASSGGTSGSPLHF.

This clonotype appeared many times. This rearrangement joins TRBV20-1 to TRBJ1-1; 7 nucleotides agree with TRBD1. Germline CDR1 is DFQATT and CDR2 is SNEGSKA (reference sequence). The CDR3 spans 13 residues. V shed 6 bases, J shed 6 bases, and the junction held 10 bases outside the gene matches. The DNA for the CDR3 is TGCAGTGCGCGACAGGGCGGCGCCCCTGAAGCTTTCTTT. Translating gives CSARQGGAPEAFF.

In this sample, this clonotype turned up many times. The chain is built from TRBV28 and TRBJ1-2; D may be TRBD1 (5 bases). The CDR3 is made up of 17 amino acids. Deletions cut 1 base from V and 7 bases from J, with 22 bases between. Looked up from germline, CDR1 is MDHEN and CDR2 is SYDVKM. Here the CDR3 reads CASSLFPGSPGGTGYTF. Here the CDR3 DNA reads TGTGCCAGCAGTTTATTTCCAGGGTCTCCTGGAGGAACTGGCTACACCTTC.

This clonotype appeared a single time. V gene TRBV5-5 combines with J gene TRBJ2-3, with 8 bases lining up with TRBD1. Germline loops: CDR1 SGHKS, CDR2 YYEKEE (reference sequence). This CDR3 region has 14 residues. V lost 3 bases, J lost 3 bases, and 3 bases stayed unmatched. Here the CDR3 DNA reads TGTGCCAGCAGCTCCCGGACAGGGACAGATACGCAGTATTTT. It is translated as CASSSRTGTDTQYF.

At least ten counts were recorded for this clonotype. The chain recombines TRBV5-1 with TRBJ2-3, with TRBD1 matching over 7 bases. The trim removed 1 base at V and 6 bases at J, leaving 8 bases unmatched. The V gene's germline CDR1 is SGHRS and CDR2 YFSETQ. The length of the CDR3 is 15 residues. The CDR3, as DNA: TGCGCCAGCAGCTTGAAACAGGGGTGGTCGGATACGCAGTATTTT. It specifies CASSLKQGWSDTQYF.

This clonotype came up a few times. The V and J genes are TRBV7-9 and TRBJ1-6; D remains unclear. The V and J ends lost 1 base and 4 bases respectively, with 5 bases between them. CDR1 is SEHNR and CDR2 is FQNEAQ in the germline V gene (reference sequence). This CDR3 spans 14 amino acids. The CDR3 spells CASSLGTYNSPLHF. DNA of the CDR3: TGTGCCAGCAGCTTAGGAACTTATAATTCACCCCTCCACTTT.

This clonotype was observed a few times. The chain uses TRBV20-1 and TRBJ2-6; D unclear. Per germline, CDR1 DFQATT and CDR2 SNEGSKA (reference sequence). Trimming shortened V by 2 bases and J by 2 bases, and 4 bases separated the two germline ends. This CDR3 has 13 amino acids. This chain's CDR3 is CSARPAGANVLTF. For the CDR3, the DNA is TGCAGTGCTAGACCCGCTGGGGCCAACGTCCTGACTTTC.

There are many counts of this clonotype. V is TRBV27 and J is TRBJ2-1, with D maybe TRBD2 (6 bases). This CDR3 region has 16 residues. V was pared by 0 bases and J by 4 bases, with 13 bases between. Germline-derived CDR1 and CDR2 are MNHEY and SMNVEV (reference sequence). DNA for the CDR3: TGTGCCAGCAGTTTATCGCCGGGAGAGGGGTACAATGAGCAGTTCTTC. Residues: CASSLSPGEGYNEQFF.

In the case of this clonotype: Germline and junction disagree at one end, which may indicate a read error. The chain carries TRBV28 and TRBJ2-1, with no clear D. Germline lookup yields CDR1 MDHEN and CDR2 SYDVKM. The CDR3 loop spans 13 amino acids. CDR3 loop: CASSFYRYNERFF. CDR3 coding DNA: TGTGCCAGCAGTTTTTACCGATACAATGAGCGGTTCTTC. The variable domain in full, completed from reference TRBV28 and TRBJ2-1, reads DVKVTQSSRYLVKRTGEKVFLECVQDMDHENMFWYRQDPGLGLRLIYFSYDVKMKEKGDIPEGYSVSREKKERFSLILESASTNQTSMYLCASSFYRYNERFFGPGTRLTVL.

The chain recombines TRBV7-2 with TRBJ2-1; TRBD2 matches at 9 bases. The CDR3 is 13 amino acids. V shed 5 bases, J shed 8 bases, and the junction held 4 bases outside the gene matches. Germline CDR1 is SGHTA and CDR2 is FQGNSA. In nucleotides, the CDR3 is TGTGCCAGCAGCAGCGGGGGGACGGATGAGCAGTTCTTC. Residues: CASSSGGTDEQFF.

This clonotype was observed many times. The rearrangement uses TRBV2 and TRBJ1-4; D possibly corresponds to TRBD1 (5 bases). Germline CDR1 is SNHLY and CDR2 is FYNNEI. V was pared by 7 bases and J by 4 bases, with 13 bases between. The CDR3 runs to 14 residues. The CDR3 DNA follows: TGTGCCAGCAACAGGCTCGGTGGTAATGAAAAACTGTTTTTT. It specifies CASNRLGGNEKLFF. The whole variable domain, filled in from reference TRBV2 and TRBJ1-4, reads EPEVTQTPSHQVTQMGQEVILRCVPISNHLYFYWYRQILGQKVEFLVSFYNNEISEKSEIFDDQFSVERPDGSNFTLKIRSTKLEDSAMYFCASNRLGGNEKLFFGSGTQLSVL.

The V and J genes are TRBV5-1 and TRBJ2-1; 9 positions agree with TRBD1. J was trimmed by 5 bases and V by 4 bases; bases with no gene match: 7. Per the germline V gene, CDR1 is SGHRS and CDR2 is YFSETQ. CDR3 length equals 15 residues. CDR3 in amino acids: CASSVGQGGDNEQFF. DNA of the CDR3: TGCGCCAGCAGCGTGGGACAGGGAGGCGACAATGAGCAGTTCTTC.

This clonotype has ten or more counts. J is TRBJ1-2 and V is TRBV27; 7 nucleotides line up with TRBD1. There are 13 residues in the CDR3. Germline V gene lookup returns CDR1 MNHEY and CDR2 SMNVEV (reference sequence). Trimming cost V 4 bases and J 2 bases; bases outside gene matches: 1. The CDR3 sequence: CASSWGQNYGYTF. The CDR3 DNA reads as TGTGCCAGCAGTTGGGGACAGAACTATGGCTACACCTTC.

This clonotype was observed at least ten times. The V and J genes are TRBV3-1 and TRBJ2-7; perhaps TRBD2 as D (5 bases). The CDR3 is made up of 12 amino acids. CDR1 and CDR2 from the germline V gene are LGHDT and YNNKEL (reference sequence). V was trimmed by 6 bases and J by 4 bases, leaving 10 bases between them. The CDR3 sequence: CASSRTGYEQYF. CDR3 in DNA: TGTGCCAGCAGTCGGACTGGGTACGAGCAGTACTTC.